The sample holds a few counts of the clone carrying this TCR beta chain. The data stem from a study of blood T cell repertoires in COVID-19. Study-level background: Collection of acute and convalescent COVID-19 samples took place in the United States, Italy and Spain. T cells, B-cell-depleted T cells, or PBMCs provided the cDNA or gDNA that served as material.

Germline V lookup: CDR1 MRHNA, CDR2 SNTAGT. J gave up 6 bases and V 4 bases, and 5 bases lay outside the gene matches. The CDR3 is 14 residues long. The authors' processing: Estimated nucleated cell counts came from reference gene primer amplification. Clones were read by immunoSEQ multiplex PCR, and TCRdb kept only the in-frame ones, dropping some. For V, J and clone size, that table is used; D and trimming come from the DNA. Of a few hundred thousand clones in the sample, 70% to 90% were seen once. This sequence joins TRBV6-4 and TRBJ2-3; 9 bases match TRBD1. The source of this sequence is a woman aged 45-65 years with acute or convalescent COVID-19. Sample: peripheral blood. The CDR3 sequence is CASSGGQGLDTQYF. In DNA form, the CDR3 reads TGTGCCAGCAGTGGGGGACAGGGATTGGATACGCAGTATTTT.